The rows below give T cell receptor beta chains drawn from one sample of a study of cytomegalovirus exposure and HLA in healthy donors. TCRdb keeps only in-frame clones here, not all; method: immunoSEQ multiplex PCR. The table shows under 200,000 clones, with about 76% occurring only once. The sequenced sample consisted of PBMCs. The receptors originated from a male donor in good health and CMV-seropositive. The CDR3 runs from the conserved cysteine through the conserved F or W. A D gene is named only where the DNA matches it firmly. The size entry is marked missing in some rows and otherwise reads once, few, many or a size class.

TRBJ2-5	-	-	TRBV9	TGTGCCAGCAGCGTAGCCGGTTGGGAGACCCAGTACTTC	CASSVAGWETQYF
TRBJ2-1	-	-	TRBV7-3	TGTGCCAGCAGCCTCACCAGGGCAACCTACAATGAGCAGTTCTTC	CASSLTRATYNEQFF
TRBJ1-2	TRBD1	-	TRBV10-2	TGCGCCAGCAGTGTGGGGGACAGGGCTGATCCTGGCTACACCTTC	CASSVGDRADPGYTF
TRBJ1-2	-	-	TRBV9	TGTGCCAGCAGCGTGGAGGGGAACTATGGCTACACCTTC	CASSVEGNYGYTF
TRBJ1-1	-	-	TRBV5-1	TGCGCCAGCAGCTTGTCAGGTGAAGCTTTCTTT	CASSLSGEAFF
TRBJ2-1	TRBD2	-	TRBV7-9	TGTGCCAGCAGCCCGGGGGGGCCAAATGAGCAGTTCTTC	CASSPGGPNEQFF
TRBJ2-2	TRBD2	-	TRBV28	TGTGCCATCCAGCGGGAAACGAACACCGGGGAGCTGTTTTTT	CAIQRETNTGELFF
TRBJ2-7	-	-	TRBV3-2	TGTGCCAGCAGCCACCGCCCGGGCTTC	CASSHRPGF
TRBJ2-7	TRBD2	-	TRBV6-1	TGTGCCAGCGCCCCGAATAGCGGGAGCCCCAACGAGCAGTACTTC	CASAPNSGSPNEQYF
TRBJ2-5	-	once	TRBV20-1	TGCAGTGCTACGCTCTCACGGGCCCAGTACTTC	CSATLSRAQYF
TRBJ2-7	TRBD2	-	TRBV7-9	TGTGCCAGCAGTCTACAAGCGGGGGATACCTACGAGCAGTACTTC	CASSLQAGDTYEQYF
TRBJ2-5	-	-	TRBV30	TGTGCCTGGAGGAAGGGGCTCCAAGAGACCCAGTACTTC	CAWRKGLQETQYF
TRBJ1-6	-	-	TRBV7-2	TGTGCCACCGGGAGGGGACTATCCTATAATTCACCCCTCCACTTT	CATGRGLSYNSPLHF
TRBJ2-2	TRBD2	-	TRBV6-1	TGTGCCAGCTTCCAGCGGGGGGGCCCCGGGGAGCTGTTTTTT	CASFQRGGPGELFF
TRBJ1-4	TRBD1	-	TRBV9	TGTGCCAGCAGCGCGGGACAGCGTACAACTAATGAAAAACTGTTTTTT	CASSAGQRTTNEKLFF
TRBJ2-1	TRBD2	-	TRBV7-3	TGTGCCAGCAGCTTGGTCCCGGGAGGCCATAACGAGCAGTTCTTC	CASSLVPGGHNEQFF
TRBJ2-2	TRBD2	-	TRBV5-6	TGTGCCAGCAGCCGACTAGCGGGAGTAGAAGAGCTGTTTTTT	CASSRLAGVEELFF
TRBJ2-2	TRBD2	-	TRBV9	TGTGCCAGCAGCGGGGGGGGGAGTCTATCGGGCGGGGAGCTGTTTTTT	CASSGGGSLSGGELFF
TRBJ2-3	-	-	TRBV5-1	TGCGCCAGCAGCTTGGTTGCCCGGGATACGCAGTATTTT	CASSLVARDTQYF
TRBJ2-2	TRBD2	-	TRBV6-6	TGTGCCAGCGGTTATGGAGCGGGAGTAGGCGGGGAGCTGTTTTTT	CASGYGAGVGGELFF
TRBJ1-1	-	-	TRBV6-5	TGTGCCAGCAGTTACGGGTTCGAGGGAGGGGGCACTGAAGCTTTCTTT	CASSYGFEGGGTEAFF
TRBJ2-1	-	-	TRBV4-3	TGCGCCAGCAGCGGGAGTACAGGGTTTGAGCAGTTCTTC	CASSGSTGFEQFF
TRBJ1-5	-	-	TRBV28	TGTGCCAGCAGTTTGCCCCCGCTTGGGCTCCAGCCCCAGCATTTT	CASSLPPLGLQPQHF
TRBJ2-5	-	-	TRBV7-2	TGTGCCAGTCACGATCGCGGGGGCCCACAAGAGACCCAGTACTTC	CASHDRGGPQETQYF
TRBJ2-5	TRBD2	few	TRBV6-5	TGTGCCAGCAGAAGCGGGAGGGCCGTTGAGACCCAGTACTTC	CASRSGRAVETQYF
TRBJ2-7	TRBD2	-	TRBV29-1	TGCAGCGTTGAAACTAGCGGGAGTTTCTACGAGCAGTACTTC	CSVETSGSFYEQYF
TRBJ2-4	TRBD2	-	TRBV7-9	TGTGCCAGCAGCTTAGGGCCCGGGGGGGCCGAGTACTTC	CASSLGPGGAEYF
TRBJ1-4	-	-	TRBV5-1	TGCGCCAGCAGCTTGGTGCAGGGTGGGAATGAAAAACTGTTTTTT	CASSLVQGGNEKLFF
TRBJ2-2	TRBD1	-	TRBV7-3	TGTGCCAGCAGACCGAGTCCGGGACAGGGGAGCACCGGGGAGCTGTTTTTT	CASRPSPGQGSTGELFF
TRBJ2-1	TRBD2	-	TRBV7-9	TGTTCCAGCAGTGTTCGGGGGGTCGTGATGGATGAGCAGTTCTTC	CSSSVRGVVMDEQFF
TRBJ1-5	TRBD1	-	TRBV5-6	TGTGCCAGCAGCTTGATAAACAATAACAGGGGGAATCAGCCCCAGCATTTT	CASSLINNNRGNQPQHF
TRBJ2-7	-	-	TRBV10-3	TGTGCCATCAGTACCCCAGGGTACGAGCAGTACTTC	CAISTPGYEQYF
TRBJ2-3	-	-	TRBV11-3	TGTGCCAGCAGCTTAGACGGGGGGCCCGATACGCAGTATTTT	CASSLDGGPDTQYF
TRBJ2-5	-	-	TRBV18	TGTGCCAGCTCGCTGGCTCAGCAAGAGACCCAGTACTTC	CASSLAQQETQYF
TRBJ2-1	TRBD2	once	TRBV10-3	TGTGCCATCACCGGACTAGCGGGGGGGGGCAATGAGCAGTTCTTC	CAITGLAGGGNEQFF
TRBJ1-5	-	-	TRBV6-6	TGTGCCAGCAGTTACGTGCAGGATAATCAGCCCCAGCATTTT	CASSYVQDNQPQHF
TRBJ2-3	-	-	TRBV7-6	TGTGCCAGCAGCTTCACTAGACTTAGCACAGATACGCAGTATTTT	CASSFTRLSTDTQYF
TRBJ1-1	-	-	TRBV10-3	TGTGCCACGAAGGGGGGGCCGGCGGGCGCTGAAGCTTTCTTT	CATKGGPAGAEAFF
TRBJ1-2	-	once	TRBV6-5	TGTGCCAGCAGTACCTCAGGGGAAGCTAACTATGGCTACACCTTC	CASSTSGEANYGYTF
TRBJ2-2	-	once	TRBV27	TGTGCCAGCAGTTTATCGAGGCCCACCGGGGAGCTGTTTTTT	CASSLSRPTGELFF
TRBJ2-1	TRBD2	-	TRBV7-2	TGTGCCAGCAGCGCCTCCGGGGGGGCTACACGTGAGCAGTTCTTC	CASSASGGATREQFF
TRBJ2-1	-	-	TRBV7-2	TGTGCCAGCAGCTTGTCCGGAGGGTATGCCAACAATGAGCAGTTCTTC	CASSLSGGYANNEQFF
TRBJ2-3	TRBD2	-	TRBV29-1	TGCAGCGCTGCACTAGCGGGGGGGACTGATACGCAGTATTTT	CSAALAGGTDTQYF
TRBJ1-6	-	-	TRBV30	TGTGCCTGGAGTTCGCGAGGGTATAATTCACCCCTCCACTTT	CAWSSRGYNSPLHF
TRBJ1-1	-	-	TRBV5-1	TGCGCCAGCAGCTTGTCACAGACTGAAGCTTTCTTT	CASSLSQTEAFF
TRBJ2-7	TRBD2	-	TRBV2	TGTGCCAGCAGTCCCGTGTGGGAGGGTTCGGGCGAGCAGTACTTC	CASSPVWEGSGEQYF
TRBJ2-5	TRBD1	-	TRBV13	TGTGCCAGCAGCCACATCACAGGGGGTGAAGGGACCCAGTACTTC	CASSHITGGEGTQYF
TRBJ2-1	TRBD2	-	TRBV6-1	TGTGCCAGCAGGTTAACGGGACTAACATACAATGAGCAGTTCTTC	CASRLTGLTYNEQFF
TRBJ2-2	-	-	TRBV5-4	TGTGCCAGCAGCTCGAGACAGGACTCTTCGAAATTAGGGGAGCTGTTTTTT	CASSSRQDSSKLGELFF
TRBJ2-7	-	-	TRBV19	TGTGCCAGTAGTATAGACGGGAAGAGCTACGAGCAGTACTTC	CASSIDGKSYEQYF
TRBJ1-1	-	-	TRBV15	TGTGCCACCAGCAGAGGGGCAGCGAACACTGAAGCTTTCTTT	CATSRGAANTEAFF
TRBJ2-7	-	-	TRBV6-5	TGTGCCAGCAGTTATGACACAGGAACCTACGAGCAGTACTTC	CASSYDTGTYEQYF
TRBJ2-3	-	-	TRBV30	TGTGCACTTTACGGGGGGCAGGCGCTTAATACGCAGTATTTT	CALYGGQALNTQYF
TRBJ2-4	TRBD2	few	TRBV28	TGTGCCAGCAGTAGAACTAGCGGGAGTAAGGTTATAATAAGGAACATTCAGTACTTC	CASSRTSGSKVIIRNIQYF
TRBJ2-3	TRBD2	few	TRBV5-6	TGTGCCAGCAGCCATCCGATGGAGCTAGCGGCTAGCACAGATACGCAGTATTTT	CASSHPMELAASTDTQYF
TRBJ2-2	-	once	TRBV6-4	TGTGCCAGCAGTGACTCGAGGCGGGGGAACACCGGGGAGCTGTTTTTT	CASSDSRRGNTGELFF